This TCR beta chain is from a study of vaccination and CD4 T cells after COVID-19. About the research overall: Overlapping spike pools from SARS-CoV-2 and HCoV-NL63, HCoV-OC43 and HCoV-229E served as culture stimuli.

The V and J ends lost 2 bases and 6 bases respectively, with 17 bases between them. The germline CDR1 and CDR2 sequences are SNHLY and FYNNEI. This CDR3 spans 16 amino acids. The Oncomine TCR Beta short-read assay was what sequenced the DNA obtained from cultured CD4+ T cells. Each CDR3 protein is one row after TCRdb ran MiXCR on the PCR reads. This table has roughly 14,000 distinct CDR3 sequences, approximately 61% appearing once. Worth noting for this clonotype: Antigen specificity is unknown.

The treatment: roughly ten-day PBMC culture with coronavirus spike peptide pools or control peptides (ViraFEST assay). ViraFEST used peptide pools to expand antigen-specific T cells before TCR sequencing. The sequenced sample consisted of CD4+ T cells from blood, cultured in vitro. This TCR was sampled from a human donor who had recovered from COVID-19. The V call is TRBV2, the J call TRBJ1-5; possibly TRBD1 for D (6 bases). CDR3 region: CASSEFTRDTGQPQHF. Here the CDR3 DNA reads TGTGCCAGCAGTGAATTTACCCGGGACACTGGTCAGCCCCAGCATTTT.